Following are 2 T cell receptor beta chains from one sample sequenced in a study of tumor-infiltrating lymphocytes in oesophageal squamous cell carcinoma. TCRdb recomputed calls from the PCR reads with MiXCR, one row per CDR3 protein. The table has some 14,000 distinct CDR3 sequences, approximately 50% seen once. The sequencing sample was made of esophageal tumor tissue. The receptors were gathered from a male donor with esophageal squamous cell carcinoma.

The chain couples TRBV29-1 to TRBJ2-7; a weak D match, TRBD2 (5 bases). The CDR3 length is 15 residues. Germline V lookup: CDR1 SQVTM, CDR2 ANQGSEA. The ends were cut back, 7 bases at V and 5 bases at J, with 24 bases in the middle. CDR3 region: CSGRTFGGEFDEQYF. DNA for the CDR3: TGCAGCGGGAGGACCTTCGGTGGGGAGTTTGACGAGCAGTACTTC.

This clonotype was seen many times. The chain uses TRBV11-3 and TRBJ2-1, with 8 nucleotides matching TRBD1. Germline-derived CDR1 and CDR2 are SGHNT and YENEEA. V was pared by 0 bases and J by 2 bases, with 3 bases of the junction left unmatched. The CDR3 is 16 amino acids. The CDR3 DNA follows: TGTGCCAGCAGCTTAGAACAGGGGGGTACCTACAATGAGCAGTTCTTC. It translates to CASSLEQGGTYNEQFF. The entire variable domain, with the rest obtained from reference TRBV11-3 and TRBJ2-1, is as follows: EAGVVQSPRYKIIEKKQPVAFWCNPISGHNTLYWYLQNLGQGPELLIRYENEEAVDDSQLPKDRFSAERLKGVDSTLKIQPAELGDSAVYLCASSLEQGGTYNEQFFGPGTRLTVL.